The 8 T cell receptor beta chains listed next were all sequenced from one sample in a study of OX40 agonist ivuxolimab in advanced cancers. Some clones are missing from TCRdb's copy, which holds only in-frame ones; the method was immunoSEQ multiplex PCR. The sample contains 40,000 to 55,000 clones, roughly 91% of which appear only once. This material consisted of CD4+ or CD8+ T cells sorted from blood, taken in a trial of the OX40 agonist ivuxolimab. The receptors here all came from an adult with an advanced solid tumor such as melanoma, head and neck, liver or kidney cancer.

A few counts support this clone. The chain recombines TRBV28 with TRBJ1-2, with 10 bases aligning to TRBD1. There are 13 residues in the CDR3. J lost 8 bases, V lost 7 bases, and 7 bases had no gene match. Germline CDR1 is MDHEN and CDR2 is SYDVKM. The CDR3 region has the DNA TGTGCCAGCACTAAAGGGACAGGGGACGGCTACACCTTC. Protein product: CASTKGTGDGYTF.

The chain combines TRBV6-4 with TRBJ2-1; 8 bases are a match to TRBD2. The CDR3 contains 15 residues. Germline trimming cut 3 bases from V and 2 bases from J; bases unmatched to any gene: 3. Looked up from germline, CDR1 is MRHNA and CDR2 is SNTAGT. The CDR3 coding sequence is TGTGCCAGCAGTGAGGAAGCGGGAGCCTACAATGAGCAGTTCTTC. Its translation: CASSEEAGAYNEQFF.

The DNA of the CDR3 is TGTGCCAGCAGTTTGAGGGAATACTCTGGAAACACCATATATTTT. This translates into CASSLREYSGNTIYF. The J gene is TRBJ1-3, the V gene TRBV28; D not certain. Deletions cut 3 bases from V and 0 bases from J, with 9 bases between. The CDR3 contains 15 residues. The germline V gene has CDR1 MDHEN and CDR2 SYDVKM.

This sequence joins TRBV28 and TRBJ2-1; D is undetermined. From germline, CDR1 is MDHEN and CDR2 SYDVKM. Trimming pared 3 bases from V and 4 bases from J, leaving 10 bases between. CDR3 length: 14 amino acids. In DNA, the CDR3 is TGTGCCAGCAGTTTCGAACAGTCATACAATGAGCAGTTCTTC. Encoded protein: CASSFEQSYNEQFF.

This clone has only one observation. The chain links TRBV4-1 to TRBJ2-7, with D perhaps being TRBD1 or TRBD2 (6 bases each). With 1 base removed from V and 5 bases from J, the gap between germline ends came to 15 bases. This CDR3 is 15 amino acids long. Germline V gives CDR1 MGHRA, CDR2 YSYEKL. The CDR3 protein is CASSQVGGGDNEQYF. For the CDR3, the DNA is TGCGCCAGCAGCCAAGTCGGAGGGGGTGATAACGAGCAGTACTTC.

The CDR3 loop reads CASSSGVSSNQPQHF. The CDR3 DNA is TGCGCCAGCAGCTCAGGGGTCTCGAGCAATCAGCCCCAGCATTTT. V usage is TRBV4-1 and J usage is TRBJ1-5; possible D gene TRBD1, 6 bases. Germline V lookup: CDR1 MGHRA, CDR2 YSYEKL. V dropped 5 bases and J dropped 1 base, with 12 bases sitting between them. There are 15 residues in the CDR3.

J is TRBJ2-7 and V is TRBV4-1; 9 nucleotides match TRBD1. CDR3 length: 16 residues. Germline-derived CDR1 and CDR2 are MGHRA and YSYEKL. After removal of 0 bases from V and 3 bases from J, the junction contained 6 bases not matched to a gene. CDR3 region: CASSQDRTGVLYEQYF. CDR3 in DNA: TGCGCCAGCAGCCAAGATAGGACAGGGGTTCTCTACGAGCAGTACTTC.

The rearrangement links TRBV28 to TRBJ1-5; 9 positions agree with TRBD1. Germline CDR1 and CDR2: MDHEN and SYDVKM. CDR3 length equals 16 residues. J lost 2 bases, V lost 4 bases, and 6 bases had no gene match. The CDR3 loop is CASSYTRDRGNQPQHF. As DNA, the CDR3 is TGTGCCAGCAGTTACACCCGGGACAGGGGCAATCAGCCCCAGCATTTT.